The 27 T cell receptor beta chains presented below share a single source sample, sequenced in a study of blood T cell repertoires in COVID-19. Produced via immunoSEQ multiplex PCR; TCRdb's table is partial and in-frame only. The sample consists of about 120,000 clones, approximately 86% of them appearing once. The sequenced sample consisted of peripheral blood. All receptors derive from a human donor in a cohort sampled during active COVID-19.

The V and J genes are TRBV6-5 and TRBJ2-1; 8 bases match TRBD2. V shed 7 bases, J shed 9 bases, and the junction held 11 bases outside the gene matches. CDR3 length: 14 amino acids. The germline CDR1 and CDR2 sequences are MNHEY and SVGAGI. The CDR3 protein is CASTRRGESAEQFF. CDR3 sequence (DNA): TGTGCCAGCACAAGGCGGGGGGAGTCGGCTGAGCAGTTCTTC.

The rearrangement joins TRBV11-3 to TRBJ1-1, with no clear D. The CDR3 is 15 residues long. Trimming removed 0 bases from V and 5 bases from J, with 13 bases in between. CDR1 and CDR2 from the germline V gene are SGHNT and YENEEA. The CDR3 region is CASSLDAGSQTEAFF. In DNA, the CDR3 is TGTGCCAGCAGCTTAGATGCGGGCAGTCAAACTGAAGCTTTCTTT. Supplemented by reference TRBV11-3 and TRBJ1-1, the full variable domain reads EAGVVQSPRYKIIEKKQPVAFWCNPISGHNTLYWYLQNLGQGPELLIRYENEEAVDDSQLPKDRFSAERLKGVDSTLKIQPAELGDSAVYLCASSLDAGSQTEAFFGQGTRLTVV.

The chain couples TRBV3-1 (or the pseudogene TRBV3-2) to TRBJ1-2; D ambiguous. Looked up from germline, CDR1 is LGHDT and CDR2 is YNNKEL (reference sequence). Trimming removed 0 bases from V and 4 bases from J, with 6 bases in between. The CDR3 has 13 amino acids. CDR3 coding DNA: TGTGCCAGCAGCCAAGATCAGATCTATGGCTACACCTTC. It encodes CASSQDQIYGYTF.

The J gene is TRBJ2-2, the V gene TRBV24-1; D is uncertain. The CDR3 extends over 13 amino acids. The ends were cut back, 2 bases at V and 7 bases at J, with 7 bases in the middle. Germline CDR1 KGHDR, CDR2 SFDVKD. The CDR3 DNA reads TGTGCCACCAGTGATTATCTCAGCGGGGAGCTGTTTTTT. This sequence encodes CATSDYLSGELFF.

The chain has TRBV14 and TRBJ2-2; D ambiguous. The germline V gene encodes CDR1 SGHDN and CDR2 FVKESK. CDR3 length: 15 residues. V was pared by 2 bases and J by 5 bases, with 12 bases between. CDR3 coding DNA: TGTGCCAGCAGCCAACGAGGTCCACGGACCGGGGAGCTGTTTTTT. Amino acids: CASSQRGPRTGELFF.

V is TRBV11-3 and J is TRBJ2-2; maybe TRBD1 (5 bases). Germline CDR1 is SGHNT and CDR2 is YENEEA. CDR3 length: 16 residues. V lost 3 bases, J lost 0 bases, and 11 bases lay in between. The CDR3 is CASSLDGHPNTGELFF. CDR3 DNA sequence: TGTGCCAGCAGCTTGGATGGACACCCGAACACCGGGGAGCTGTTTTTT.

The chain links TRBV10-2 to TRBJ1-2; D ambiguous. Between the trimmed V and J ends, which lost 3 bases and 8 bases, there was a span of 19 bases. Germline values: CDR1 WSHSY, CDR2 SAAADI. The CDR3 is 15 amino acids. The CDR3: CASSEVIAASRGYTF. In DNA form, the CDR3 reads TGCGCCAGCAGTGAAGTGATTGCGGCTTCGAGGGGCTACACCTTC.

This clone was counted a few times. CDR3 DNA: TGTGCCAGCAGTTACTCGGCATTCAATAGCAATCAGCCCCAGCATTTT. Its protein product is CASSYSAFNSNQPQHF. The rearrangement links TRBV6-5 to TRBJ1-5; D is unresolved. Germline CDR1 reads MNHEY; CDR2 reads SVGAGI. The ends were cut back, 0 bases at V and 0 bases at J, with 9 bases in the middle. CDR3 length equals 16 residues.

This sequence joins TRBV29-1 and TRBJ2-1; D might be TRBD2 (6 bases). The germline CDR1 and CDR2 sequences are SQVTM and ANQGSEA. The CDR3 sequence is 14 residues long. With 7 bases removed from V and 6 bases from J, the gap between germline ends came to 19 bases. The CDR3 reads CSAHNDGGFNEQFF. The CDR3 DNA is TGCAGCGCCCACAACGATGGGGGGTTCAATGAGCAGTTCTTC.

V gene TRBV5-1 combines with J gene TRBJ2-2; 8 bases match TRBD1. V shed 4 bases, J shed 1 base, and the junction held 3 bases outside the gene matches. This CDR3 spans 15 amino acids. Germline V CDR1 and CDR2: SGHRS, YFSETQ. CDR3 nucleotides: TGCGCCAGCAGCCGGGGGACAGGGAACACCGGGGAGCTGTTTTTT. This sequence encodes CASSRGTGNTGELFF.

The J gene is TRBJ1-3, the V gene TRBV29-1; a weak D match, TRBD1 (5 bases). From germline, CDR1 is SQVTM and CDR2 ANQGSEA. The CDR3 consists of 13 residues. Trimming took 8 bases from V and 3 from J, leaving 14 bases between them. CDR3 bases: TGCAGCATGACCGGGACTAATGGAAACACCATATATTTT. Encoded protein: CSMTGTNGNTIYF.

In this sample, this clone turned up a few times. This chain connects TRBV7-8 to TRBJ1-1; D gene uncertain. V was pared by 2 bases and J by 8 bases, with 12 bases between. CDR1 SGHVS and CDR2 FQNEAQ come from the germline V gene. CDR3 length equals 13 residues. This chain's CDR3 is CASSLSPRPEAFF. The CDR3 DNA follows: TGTGCCAGCAGCTTATCGCCGCGGCCAGAAGCTTTCTTT.

This rearrangement joins TRBV19 to TRBJ1-2, with D unresolved. V was shortened by 5 bases and J by 3 bases, with 10 bases between the two germline ends. Germline CDR1 is LNHDA and CDR2 is SQIVND (reference sequence). The CDR3 spans 13 residues. The CDR3 DNA is TGTGCCAGTAGTCCCGAGGCGGACTATGGCTACACCTTC. Its translation: CASSPEADYGYTF.

The rearrangement uses TRBV13 and TRBJ2-1; TRBD2 matches at 9 bases. Trimming took 5 bases from V and 4 from J; bases not matched to a gene: 6. Per germline, CDR1 PRHDT and CDR2 FYEKMQ (reference sequence). This CDR3 contains 15 residues. Here the CDR3 DNA reads TGTGCCAGCAGCCACACTAGCGGGTCTTACAATGAGCAGTTCTTC. It encodes CASSHTSGSYNEQFF.

A word on this clone: Other DNA variants within this sample encode the same CDR3. The V and J genes are TRBV11-2 and TRBJ1-1, with D perhaps matching TRBD1 (6 bases). The V gene's germline CDR1 is SGHAT and CDR2 FQNNGV. The CDR3 is 14 residues long. The V and J ends lost 5 bases and 0 bases respectively, with 10 bases between them. The DNA for the CDR3 is TGTGCCAGCAGCCTGGGACAATTGAACACTGAAGCTTTCTTT. This sequence encodes CASSLGQLNTEAFF.

This clone was counted a single time. The V call is TRBV24-1, the J call TRBJ2-2, with D unclear. The CDR3 loop spans 12 amino acids. Trimming removed 12 bases at V and 2 bases at J, with 9 bases between. CDR1 and CDR2 (germline): KGHDR, SFDVKD. The CDR3 DNA is TGTGCCGTAGTGGGCAACACCGGGGAGCTGTTTTTT. Encoded protein: CAVVGNTGELFF.

This clone was seen only once. J is TRBJ2-7 and V is TRBV20-1, with TRBD1 identical over 8 bases. This CDR3 spans 10 amino acids. Germline V gives CDR1 DFQATT, CDR2 SNEGSKA (reference sequence). Losses at the gene ends were 2 bases for V and 11 bases for J; bases not matched to a gene: 2. CDR3 region: CSARLGQEYF. As DNA, the CDR3 is TGCAGTGCTAGATTGGGACAGGAGTACTTC.

The chain combines TRBV19 with TRBJ1-5; 9 nucleotides match TRBD1. This CDR3 is 15 amino acids long. The junction had 7 bases not matched to a gene; V was cut back by 7 bases and J by 3 bases. Per the germline V gene, CDR1 is LNHDA and CDR2 is SQIVND (reference sequence). The DNA for the CDR3 is TGTGCCAGTACGGGAAGGACAGGGGACAATCAGCCCCAGCATTTT. The encoded protein is CASTGRTGDNQPQHF. Full variable domain (outside the CDR3, taken from reference TRBV19 and TRBJ1-5): DGGITQSPKYLFRKEGQNVTLSCEQNLNHDAMYWYRQDPGQGLRLIYYSQIVNDFQKGDIAEGYSVSREKKESFPLTVTSAQKNPTAFYLCASTGRTGDNQPQHFGDGTRLSIL.

The V gene is TRBV5-1, the J gene TRBJ2-1, with TRBD2 identical over 9 bases. J was trimmed by 7 bases and V by 5 bases; bases with no gene match: 10. CDR3 length: 15 amino acids. Germline CDR1 SGHRS, CDR2 YFSETQ. The CDR3 bases are TGCGCCAGCAGTACCGGACTAGCGCCGCAAAATGAGCAGTTCTTC. It encodes CASSTGLAPQNEQFF.

The rearrangement joins TRBV29-1 to TRBJ1-2; 10 positions match TRBD1. Trimming cost V 7 bases and J 3 bases; bases outside gene matches: 8. The V gene's germline CDR1 is SQVTM and CDR2 ANQGSEA. CDR3 length: 14 residues. CDR3 sequence (DNA): TGCAGCGCCGCGAGGGGACAGGGGCACTATGGCTACACCTTC. It is translated as CSAARGQGHYGYTF.

This clone occurred a few times. The chain joins TRBV6-1 to TRBJ1-5; 7 bases match TRBD1. J lost 4 bases, V lost 6 bases, and 12 bases had no gene match. The CDR3 runs 16 residues. Germline V CDR1 and CDR2: MNHNS, SASEGT. The CDR3 spells CASREPHRGGNQPQHF. In DNA, the CDR3 is TGTGCCAGCAGAGAACCCCACAGGGGAGGTAATCAGCCCCAGCATTTT.

The J gene is TRBJ2-5, the V gene TRBV9, with D possibly being TRBD2 (7 bases). The CDR3 contains 16 residues. Germline V CDR1 and CDR2: SGDLS, YYNGEE. With 0 bases removed from V and 6 bases from J, the gap between germline ends came to 18 bases. This chain's CDR3 is CASSVDVMGGDKTQYF. In DNA, the CDR3 is TGTGCCAGCAGCGTAGACGTGATGGGAGGGGACAAGACCCAGTACTTC.

The chain is built from TRBV2 and TRBJ2-7; possible D gene TRBD1, 5 bases. The CDR3 has 14 amino acids. Per the germline V gene, CDR1 is SNHLY and CDR2 is FYNNEI. With 1 base removed from V and 6 bases from J, the gap between germline ends came to 13 bases. The CDR3 bases are TGTGCCAGCAGTGAAGAGATAGGGGCATCCGAGCAGTACTTC. Translation gives CASSEEIGASEQYF.

This rearrangement joins TRBV11-2 to TRBJ1-2, with 7 bases lining up with TRBD1. Looked up from germline, CDR1 is SGHAT and CDR2 is FQNNGV. The CDR3 is 15 residues long. The V and J ends lost 2 bases and 6 bases, in that order; junction bases with no gene match: 9. The CDR3 region is CASSLQGVEGNGYTF. The CDR3 DNA reads TGTGCCAGCAGCTTACAGGGGGTAGAGGGGAATGGCTACACCTTC.

This rearrangement joins TRBV10-1 to TRBJ2-3; D might be TRBD2 (6 bases). This CDR3 comprises 16 residues. Germline V gene sequence: CDR1 WNHNN, CDR2 SYGVQD (reference sequence). Between the trimmed V and J ends, which lost 3 bases and 3 bases, there was a span of 16 bases. CDR3 amino acids: CASSDRDGGGTDTQYF. CDR3 DNA sequence: TGCGCCAGCAGTGATAGGGATGGCGGAGGGACAGATACGCAGTATTTT.

This clone has a single count. V gene TRBV7-7 combines with J gene TRBJ2-2; 9 bases line up with TRBD2. The germline gives CDR1 SSHAT, CDR2 FNYEAQ (reference sequence). V gave up 5 bases and J gave up 4 bases; unmatched junction bases: 8. The CDR3 runs 16 residues. The CDR3 sequence is CASSQIAGVTTGELFF. In DNA form, the CDR3 reads TGTGCCAGCAGCCAAATAGCGGGAGTCACCACCGGGGAGCTGTTTTTT. Drawing the rest from reference TRBV7-7 and TRBJ2-2, the complete variable domain is GAGVSQSPRYKVTKRGQDVTLRCDPISSHATLYWYQQALGQGPEFLTYFNYEAQPDKSGLPSDRFSAERPEGSISTLTIQRTEQRDSAMYRCASSQIAGVTTGELFFGEGSRLTVL.

This chain links TRBV18 with TRBJ2-7; 7 bases align to TRBD2. The length of the CDR3 is 15 residues. V trimming: 5 bases; J trimming: 2 bases; junction bases outside the gene matches: 9. Germline lookup yields CDR1 KGHSH and CDR2 LQKENI. CDR3 bases: TGTGCCAGCTCAAGCCCCCTAGCGGAGCCCTACGAGCAGTACTTC. Amino acid sequence: CASSSPLAEPYEQYF. Drawing the rest from reference TRBV18 and TRBJ2-7, the complete variable domain is NAGVMQNPRHLVRRRGQEARLRCSPMKGHSHVYWYRQLPEEGLKFMVYLQKENIIDESGMPKERFSAEFPKEGPSILRIQQVVRGDSAAYFCASSSPLAEPYEQYFGPGTRLTVT.